This paragraph reports one T cell receptor beta chain. Its antigen is currently unknown. 60 Vbeta and 13 Jbeta primers were used in PCR. Sequenced by immunoSEQ multiplex PCR; TCRdb stores in-frame clones only, minus some. The sample spans 53,000 or so clones; the ten largest clones claim over 10%. This specimen comes from a study of cytomegalovirus exposure and HLA in healthy donors. Study-wide points: Most subjects' HLA-A and HLA-B alleles were reportedly predicted from TCR beta sequences. Evidence from a later analysis indicated that most CMV-associated TCR beta chains looked HLA-restricted. In vitro assays verified that a few CMV-associated chains recognized CMV antigens specifically.

The TCR comes from a man between 18 and 35 years old in good health and CMV-seropositive. The sample was PBMCs.

The DNA for the CDR3 is TGTGCCTGGGACAGGGAGGCCACTGAAGCTTTCTTT. This translates into CAWDREATEAFF. This chain joins TRBV30 and TRBJ1-1, with 7 bases aligning to TRBD1. CDR1 and CDR2 (germline): GTSNPN, SVGIG (reference sequence). There are 12 residues in the CDR3. The J segment lost 4 bases and the V segment lost 5 bases, leaving 4 bases of the junction unmatched.